This T cell receptor beta chain appears in the sequencing data of a study of blood T cell repertoires in COVID-19. The overall study: T cells, B-cell-depleted T cells, or PBMCs provided the cDNA or gDNA that served as material.

This clone was seen just once. With V trimmed by 6 bases and J by 4 bases, 7 bases remained unmatched. Per germline, CDR1 LNHDA and CDR2 SQIVND (reference sequence). This CDR3 has 14 residues. Clones were read by immunoSEQ multiplex PCR, and TCRdb kept only the in-frame ones, dropping some. Altogether some 95,000 clones are present, roughly 90% being singletons, with the ten largest covering 0.95% to 1.5%. The chain employs TRBV19 and TRBJ1-1; TRBD1 aligns across 8 bases. The sample comprised peripheral blood. This sequence originates from a man at least 80 years old with active or convalescent COVID-19. CDR3 region: CASRSITGGTEAFF. CDR3 coding DNA: TGTGCCAGTAGGAGCATTACAGGGGGCACTGAAGCTTTCTTT.